The clone carrying this TCR beta chain was counted only a few times. Its specificity is not known. The time point: persistent/refractory GD, antithyroid drugs over 5 years with positive TRAb. Extracted RNA from PBMCs served as the source of the TCR library. The source of the sample is a study of regulatory T cells in long-lasting Graves disease. Study results and limitations: Persistent disease preferred TRBV28, TRBJ1-2 and TRBJ2-5. The study found persistent patients shared more public clonotypes (fewer than 3,000) than new patients (just over 950). Possibly, accuracy suffered from the small sample size.

V was cut by 0 bases and J by 10 bases, with 16 bases left in between. This CDR3 has 16 amino acids. The germline CDR1 and CDR2 sequences are LNHNV and YYDKDF (reference sequence). Arm-PCR of CDR3 regions with iRepertoire HTBI primers generated TCR beta libraries. MiXCR, run by TCRdb on the multiplex PCR reads, gives a single entry per CDR3 protein. The table includes some 280,000 distinct CDR3 sequences, roughly 21% detected once. This clonotype originated in a female donor with Graves disease. Here the sequenced sample was peripheral blood mononuclear cells (PBMCs), taken when the disease was refractory, from a patient treated with antithyroid drugs. The rearrangement joins TRBV15 to TRBJ1-6, with D unresolved. The CDR3 DNA follows: TGTGCCACCAGCAGAGATCTGGAAGGGAAGGGATCACCCCTCCACTTT. Its protein product is CATSRDLEGKGSPLHF.